A selection of T cell receptor beta chains follows, all from one sample in a study of shared clonotypes between healthy human individuals. Sequencing was performed with immunoSEQ multiplex PCR; in TCRdb, only in-frame clones are kept and a portion is missing. The sample has under 850,000 clones, about two thirds seen once. The sequencing input was memory CD4+ T cells sorted from blood. The receptors stem from a woman younger than 45 in good health. The CDR3 runs from the conserved cysteine through the conserved F or W. The D gene is left open where the match is weak. Size tells how often a clone was seen (once, few, many) or the class of an expanded clone, and some rows leave it out.

clone size: .
J gene: TRBJ2-3
V gene: TRBV5-1
D gene: TRBD2
CDR3 DNA: TGCGCCAGCAGCCTACTAGCGGGCGCAGATACGCAGTATTTT
CDR3 protein: CASSLLAGADTQYF

clone size: .
J gene: TRBJ1-3
V gene: TRBV6-5
D gene: .
CDR3 DNA: TGTGCCAGCAGTCAAACACTGAGCTCTGGAAACACCATATATTTT
CDR3 protein: CASSQTLSSGNTIYF

clone size: many
J gene: TRBJ2-1
V gene: TRBV7-2
D gene: .
CDR3 DNA: TGTGCCAGCAGCTTAGGGGTCCTAACCTACAATGAGCAGTTCTTC
CDR3 protein: CASSLGVLTYNEQFF

clone size: .
J gene: TRBJ2-5
V gene: TRBV7-9
D gene: TRBD2
CDR3 DNA: TGTGCCAGCAGCTTAGCGGGGACTAGCGGGAGCGGGAAGGAGACCCAGTACTTC
CDR3 protein: CASSLAGTSGSGKETQYF

clone size: .
J gene: TRBJ1-1
V gene: TRBV5-1
D gene: TRBD1
CDR3 DNA: TGCGCCAGCAGCCAGGGACAGTTGAACACTGAAGCTTTCTTT
CDR3 protein: CASSQGQLNTEAFF

clone size: .
J gene: TRBJ1-5
V gene: TRBV6-5
D gene: .
CDR3 DNA: TGTGCCAGCAGTTACGCCGTGGATCAGCCCCAGCATTTT
CDR3 protein: CASSYAVDQPQHF

clone size: many
J gene: TRBJ2-7
V gene: TRBV6-5
D gene: TRBD1
CDR3 DNA: TGTGCCAGCAGTTACACCGGGACAGGAACCTCCTACGAGCAGTACTTC
CDR3 protein: CASSYTGTGTSYEQYF

clone size: .
J gene: TRBJ2-7
V gene: TRBV5-1
D gene: TRBD1
CDR3 DNA: TGCGCCAGCAGCCCGGGACAGGGGTTCTACGAGCAGTACTTC
CDR3 protein: CASSPGQGFYEQYF

clone size: .
J gene: TRBJ2-2
V gene: TRBV28
D gene: .
CDR3 DNA: TGTGCCACCAACGGACCCAACCAGGGAACCGGGGAGCTGTTTTTT
CDR3 protein: CATNGPNQGTGELFF

clone size: few
J gene: TRBJ2-1
V gene: TRBV19
D gene: .
CDR3 DNA: TGTGCCAGTAGTATCTCAGTAGCGACTAATAATGAGCAGTTCTTC
CDR3 protein: CASSISVATNNEQFF

clone size: few
J gene: TRBJ2-2
V gene: TRBV9
D gene: .
CDR3 DNA: TGTGCCAGCCGGGGGCAGGGAGACACCGGGGAGCTGTTTTTT
CDR3 protein: CASRGQGDTGELFF

clone size: few
J gene: TRBJ1-1
V gene: TRBV7-2
D gene: .
CDR3 DNA: TGTGCCAGCAGCTCTCGACGGATGAACACTGAAGCTTTCTTT
CDR3 protein: CASSSRRMNTEAFF

clone size: .
J gene: TRBJ1-2
V gene: TRBV11-2
D gene: .
CDR3 DNA: TGTGCCAGCAGCTTCAATCGGGGGGGGTTAGAGGGCTACACCTTC
CDR3 protein: CASSFNRGGLEGYTF

clone size: .
J gene: TRBJ1-1
V gene: TRBV5-8
D gene: .
CDR3 DNA: TGTGCCAGCAGCTTGGAGCAGGGGACCACTGAAGCTTTCTTT
CDR3 protein: CASSLEQGTTEAFF

clone size: once
J gene: TRBJ1-1
V gene: TRBV28
D gene: .
CDR3 DNA: TGTGCCACCTTTAGGTCGACTGAAGCTTTCTTT
CDR3 protein: CATFRSTEAFF

clone size: .
J gene: TRBJ1-2
V gene: TRBV6-4
D gene: .
CDR3 DNA: TGTGCCAGCAGTTTACCGGGAGGGATTAACTATGGCTACACCTTC
CDR3 protein: CASSLPGGINYGYTF

clone size: .
J gene: TRBJ1-2
V gene: TRBV7-2
D gene: .
CDR3 DNA: TGTGCCAGCAGCCTGGTAGGCCTAGGGAACTATGGCTACACCTTC
CDR3 protein: CASSLVGLGNYGYTF

clone size: .
J gene: TRBJ1-1
V gene: TRBV6-1
D gene: TRBD1
CDR3 DNA: TGTGCCAGCAGTGAGGACAGGGGTTTCAACACTGAAGCTTTCTTT
CDR3 protein: CASSEDRGFNTEAFF

clone size: few
J gene: TRBJ1-1
V gene: TRBV7-3
D gene: .
CDR3 DNA: TGTGCCAGCAGCCTCATGACGGACACTGAAGCTTTCTTT
CDR3 protein: CASSLMTDTEAFF

clone size: .
J gene: TRBJ2-1
V gene: TRBV19
D gene: .
CDR3 DNA: TGTGCCAGTACGACAGGACTATACAATGAGCAGTTCTTC
CDR3 protein: CASTTGLYNEQFF

clone size: .
J gene: TRBJ2-7
V gene: TRBV5-1
D gene: .
CDR3 DNA: TGCGCCAGCAGCTTGGGTGCCCGGGGCGGGTTCTCCTACGAGCAGTACTTC
CDR3 protein: CASSLGARGGFSYEQYF

clone size: .
J gene: TRBJ2-5
V gene: TRBV15
D gene: TRBD1
CDR3 DNA: TGTGCCACCAGCGGAAGGACAGGGGGCGGAGAGACCCAGTACTTC
CDR3 protein: CATSGRTGGGETQYF